This T cell receptor beta chain was recorded in a study of blood T cell repertoires in COVID-19. Study summary: The origin of the acute and convalescent COVID-19 samples was the United States, Italy and Spain.

The table came from immunoSEQ multiplex PCR; TCRdb's copy has only in-frame clones and leaves some out. The sample lists 140,000 or so clones; 80% were seen once. The length of the CDR3 is 15 residues. Germline loops: CDR1 LNHDA, CDR2 SQIVND (reference sequence). Germline trimming cut 5 bases from V and 6 bases from J; bases unmatched to any gene: 7. Sequencing used peripheral blood. The clonotype comes from a woman aged 45 to 65 with acute or convalescent COVID-19. The chain joins TRBV19 to TRBJ1-4, with 9 bases lining up with TRBD1. CDR3 loop: CASSSQGAGDEKLFF. As DNA, the CDR3 is TGTGCCAGTAGTTCACAGGGGGCAGGGGATGAAAAACTGTTTTTT.